This TCR beta chain was found in a study of T cell responses to AZD1222 COVID-19 vaccine. General study points: There were repertoire samples only from the period after the peak T cell response. Close to half of all spike-specific TCRs reportedly target regions of the variants that are unmutated.

This clone was counted a few times. Its specificity is not known. The CDR3 extends over 15 amino acids. CDR1 and CDR2 from the germline V gene are LGHDT and YNNKEL (reference sequence). Trimming cost V 1 base and J 7 bases, with 11 bases left between them. TCRdb keeps only in-frame clones here, not all; method: immunoSEQ multiplex PCR. The sample contains roughly 120,000 clones, about 87% of which appear only once. V gene TRBV3-1 (or the pseudogene TRBV3-2) combines with J gene TRBJ1-6; D call uncertain. The sample in question was peripheral blood, obtained on day 0 of AZD1222 vaccination. The clonotype was recovered from an adult in good health. In nucleotides, the CDR3 is TGTGCCAGCAGCCAAGCCACCGCTGAGAATTCACCCCTCCACTTT. Translating gives CASSQATAENSPLHF.